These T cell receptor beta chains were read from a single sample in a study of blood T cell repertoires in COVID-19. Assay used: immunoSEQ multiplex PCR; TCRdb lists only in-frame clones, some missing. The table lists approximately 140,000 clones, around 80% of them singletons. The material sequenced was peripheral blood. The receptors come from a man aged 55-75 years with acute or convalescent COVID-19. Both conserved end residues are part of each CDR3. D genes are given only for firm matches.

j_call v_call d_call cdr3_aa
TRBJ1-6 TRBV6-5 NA CASSPSGPANSPLHF
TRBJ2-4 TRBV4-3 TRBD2 CASSQAWVAGVAKNIQYF
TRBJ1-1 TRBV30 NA CAWSGRGNTEAFF
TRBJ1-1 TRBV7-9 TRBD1 CASSLQGLSEAFF
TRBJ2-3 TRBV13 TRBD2 CASSLEGRVSGRTSTDTQYF
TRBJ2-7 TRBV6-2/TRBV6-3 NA CASSRTQVYVEQYF
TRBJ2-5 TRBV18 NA CASSPKTGPSQETQYF
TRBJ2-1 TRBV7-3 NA CASSLASIKPEQFF
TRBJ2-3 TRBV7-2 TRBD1 CASSRDRGTDTQYF
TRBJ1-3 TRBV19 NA CASKTSGTSGNTIYF
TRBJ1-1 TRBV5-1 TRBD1 CASSLAGQGDTEAFF
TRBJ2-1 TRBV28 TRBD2 CASLRTRNDNEQFF
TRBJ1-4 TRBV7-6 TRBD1 CASSLPRRRTGGEKLFF
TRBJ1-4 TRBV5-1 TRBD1 CASSVQGGDNEKLFF
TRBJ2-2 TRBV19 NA CASSIWEGANTGELFF
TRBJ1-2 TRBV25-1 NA CASSYSGAESYGYTF